The next 20 T cell receptor beta chains were all read from a single sample in a study of OX40 agonist ivuxolimab in advanced cancers. TCRdb's copy holds only in-frame clones and misses some; the assay was immunoSEQ multiplex PCR. The sample contains about 98,000 clones, about 92% of which appear only once. The sequences come from CD4+ or CD8+ T cells sorted from blood, collected in a trial of the OX40 agonist ivuxolimab. Receptors were obtained from an adult with an advanced solid tumor such as melanoma, head and neck, liver or kidney cancer.

This clone was seen only a few times. The rearrangement joins TRBV19 to TRBJ1-5; D is unclear. CDR3 length equals 11 residues. Germline CDR1 and CDR2: LNHDA and SQIVND (reference sequence). CDR3 sequence (DNA): TGTAGGGAGACGAGCAATCAGCCCCAGCATTTT. It codes for CRETSNQPQHF. Variable domain in full (rest from reference TRBV19 and TRBJ1-5): DGGITQSPKYLFRKEGQNVTLSCEQNLNHDAMYWYRQDPGQGLRLIYYSQIVNDFQKGDIAEGYSVSREKKESFPLTVTSAQKNPTAFYLCRETSNQPQHFGDGTRLSIL.

This rearrangement joins TRBV7-2 to TRBJ2-1; 9 bases align to TRBD2. CDR1 SGHTA and CDR2 FQGNSA come from the germline V gene. V trimming: 4 bases; J trimming: 3 bases; junction bases outside the gene matches: 7. The CDR3 extends over 16 amino acids. The CDR3 loop reads CASSSRPSGVYNEQFF. CDR3 coding DNA: TGTGCCAGCAGCTCTCGTCCTAGCGGGGTCTACAATGAGCAGTTCTTC.

The genes are TRBV28 and TRBJ1-2; D remains unclear. The V and J ends lost 3 bases and 4 bases respectively, with 9 bases between them. The CDR3 spans 13 residues. Germline V gives CDR1 MDHEN, CDR2 SYDVKM. CDR3 protein: CASSFRLTYGYTF. CDR3 nucleotides: TGTGCCAGCAGTTTCAGGCTCACCTATGGCTACACCTTC.

The rearrangement links TRBV9 to TRBJ1-2; D gene unclear. Germline V gives CDR1 SGDLS, CDR2 YYNGEE. V was pared by 0 bases and J by 4 bases, with 10 bases between. This CDR3 is 14 amino acids long. The CDR3 spells CASSVGPRSYGYTF. CDR3 in DNA: TGTGCCAGCAGCGTAGGGCCACGGAGCTATGGCTACACCTTC.

The V and J genes are TRBV6-5 and TRBJ1-1; maybe TRBD1 (5 bases). Looked up from germline, CDR1 is MNHEY and CDR2 is SVGAGI. The V end was cut by 2 bases, the J end by 2 bases, with 12 bases between. CDR3 length equals 15 residues. The CDR3 region is CASSYVGTRNTEAFF. CDR3 nucleotides: TGTGCCAGCAGTTACGTGGGGACCCGAAACACTGAAGCTTTCTTT.

The CDR3 loop is CASSKVGDYEQYV. As DNA, the CDR3 is TGTGCCAGCAGCAAAGTAGGAGACTACGAGCAGTACGTC. J is TRBJ2-7 and V is TRBV21-1; the tabulated D call, TRBD2, remains unverified against the DNA. TRBV21-1 is recorded as a pseudogene. This CDR3 is built from 13 residues.

This clone was picked up a small number of times. The CDR3 region has the DNA TGTGCCAGCAGTTTAAGGCAGGGGCTCTCTGGAAACACCATATATTTT. It encodes CASSLRQGLSGNTIYF. The chain is built from TRBV27 and TRBJ1-3; D may be TRBD1 (6 bases). V gave up 2 bases and J gave up 0 bases, with 11 bases separating them. The germline V gene has CDR1 MNHEY and CDR2 SMNVEV (reference sequence). The CDR3 extends over 16 amino acids.

J is TRBJ2-1 and V is TRBV7-9, with 7 nucleotides matching TRBD2. The CDR3 spans 15 residues. V lost 2 bases and J lost 5; bases outside the gene matches: 6. From germline, CDR1 is SEHNR and CDR2 FQNEAQ (reference sequence). CDR3 loop: CASSLSGADHNEQFF. CDR3 nucleotide sequence: TGTGCCAGCAGCTTAAGCGGGGCGGACCACAATGAGCAGTTCTTC.

This sequence joins TRBV9 and TRBJ2-1; D may be TRBD1 or TRBD2 (5 bases each). CDR3 size: 17 residues. Trimming removed 4 bases from V and 1 base from J, with 18 bases in between. From germline, CDR1 is SGDLS and CDR2 YYNGEE. This CDR3 is CASSLLGGEVSYNEQFF. CDR3 nucleotide sequence: TGTGCCAGCAGCCTGCTTGGGGGTGAGGTATCCTACAATGAGCAGTTCTTC. Supplemented by reference TRBV9 and TRBJ2-1, the full variable domain reads DSGVTQTPKHLITATGQRVTLRCSPRSGDLSVYWYQQSLDQGLQFLIQYYNGEERAKGNILERFSAQQFPDLHSELNLSSLELGDSALYFCASSLLGGEVSYNEQFFGPGTRLTVL.

The chain carries TRBV6-5 and TRBJ2-2, with TRBD1 identical over 8 bases. Germline CDR1 and CDR2: MNHEY and SVGAGI. V lost 9 bases to trimming and J lost 3 bases; unmatched junction nucleotides: 3. The CDR3 extends over 13 amino acids. The CDR3 is CASRQGYTGELFF. The CDR3, as DNA: TGTGCCAGTCGACAGGGGTACACCGGGGAGCTGTTTTTT.

V and J are TRBV5-1 and TRBJ1-1, with D perhaps matching TRBD1 (5 bases). CDR1 and CDR2 (germline): SGHRS, YFSETQ. Trimming removed 3 bases at V and 1 base at J, with 16 bases between. This CDR3 has 16 residues. CDR3 DNA sequence: TGCGCCAGCAGCTACCAATTGAGGGGCGGGAACACTGAAGCTTTCTTT. Translating gives CASSYQLRGGNTEAFF.

The V and J genes are TRBV9 and TRBJ2-1; 8 positions match TRBD1. V was pared by 3 bases and J by 6 bases, with 8 bases of the junction left unmatched. The length of the CDR3 is 15 residues. Germline V gene data show CDR1 as SGDLS and CDR2 as YYNGEE. CDR3 sequence: CASSAGQGNSNEQFF. As DNA, the CDR3 is TGTGCCAGCAGCGCAGGACAGGGCAACTCCAATGAGCAGTTCTTC.

This clone was detected a few times. The V and J genes are TRBV30 and TRBJ2-1, with TRBD1 matching 7 bases. The V gene end was trimmed by 2 bases and the J gene end by 5 bases; junction bases not matched to a gene: 12. Per the germline V gene, CDR1 is GTSNPN and CDR2 is SVGIG (reference sequence). This CDR3 region has 16 residues. This CDR3 reads CAWSPPEWDRDNEQFF. In nucleotides, the CDR3 is TGTGCCTGGAGTCCTCCAGAGTGGGACAGAGACAATGAGCAGTTCTTC.

The chain couples TRBV6-6 to TRBJ1-5; tentative D call: TRBD1 (5 bases). The germline gives CDR1 MNHNY, CDR2 SVGAGI (reference sequence). The CDR3 is made up of 13 amino acids. V was shortened by 2 bases and J by 3 bases, with 5 bases between the two germline ends. CDR3 nucleotide sequence: TGTGCCAGCAGTTACGGGGCCAATCAGCCCCAGCATTTT. Translation: CASSYGANQPQHF.

This chain links TRBV30 with TRBJ1-2; possibly TRBD1 for D (6 bases). Between the trimmed V and J ends, which lost 5 bases and 8 bases, there was a span of 18 bases. CDR1 and CDR2 from the germline V gene are GTSNPN and SVGIG (reference sequence). The CDR3 length is 13 residues. CDR3 region: CAWDRTGREGYTF. DNA for the CDR3: TGTGCCTGGGACCGAACAGGGCGGGAAGGCTACACCTTC.

The CDR3 coding sequence is TGTGCCAGCAGTTTCTCGAGTAATCAGCCCCAGCATTTT. Translation: CASSFSSNQPQHF. The chain joins TRBV5-5 to TRBJ1-5; D call uncertain. This CDR3 spans 13 amino acids. Germline V CDR1 and CDR2: SGHKS, YYEKEE (reference sequence). With 5 bases removed from V and 4 bases from J, the gap between germline ends came to 10 bases. Together with reference TRBV5-5 and TRBJ1-5, the CDR3 gives the full variable domain: DAGVTQSPTHLIKTRGQQVTLRCSPISGHKSVSWYQQVLGQGPQFIFQYYEKEERGRGNFPDRFSARQFPNYSSELNVNALLLGDSALYLCASSFSSNQPQHFGDGTRLSIL.

The V call is TRBV29-1, the J call TRBJ2-1; 7 bases match TRBD2. CDR1 SQVTM and CDR2 ANQGSEA come from the germline V gene. The CDR3 has 12 amino acids. V was pared by 5 bases and J by 9 bases, with 7 bases of the junction left unmatched. The CDR3 is CSVRPSGGEQFF. Here the CDR3 DNA reads TGCAGCGTTAGGCCATCGGGAGGTGAGCAGTTCTTC.

The chain employs TRBV5-1 and TRBJ2-3; D is ambiguous. The CDR3 runs to 13 residues. V was shortened by 4 bases and J by 5 bases, with 11 bases between the two germline ends. The germline V gene has CDR1 SGHRS and CDR2 YFSETQ. The CDR3 spells CASSLTGGDTQYF. Written as DNA, the CDR3 is TGCGCCAGCAGCCTGACTGGTGGAGATACGCAGTATTTT.

The chain has TRBV2 and TRBJ2-3, with 7 bases matching TRBD1. This CDR3 region has 14 residues. The V gene end was trimmed by 4 bases and the J gene end by 6 bases; junction bases not matched to a gene: 7. Germline V CDR1 and CDR2: SNHLY, FYNNEI. CDR3 loop: CASSATGKADTQYF. CDR3 sequence (DNA): TGTGCCAGCAGTGCGACAGGGAAGGCGGATACGCAGTATTTT. The complete variable domain, with remaining parts taken from reference TRBV2 and TRBJ2-3, reads EPEVTQTPSHQVTQMGQEVILRCVPISNHLYFYWYRQILGQKVEFLVSFYNNEISEKSEIFDDQFSVERPDGSNFTLKIRSTKLEDSAMYFCASSATGKADTQYFGPGTRLTVL.

This clone was observed a single time. The chain combines TRBV29-1 with TRBJ1-5, with D unresolved. Trimming removed 7 bases at V and 3 bases at J, with 13 bases between. CDR3 length: 13 residues. Germline loops: CDR1 SQVTM, CDR2 ANQGSEA. CDR3 residues: CSAQVDLNQPQHF. DNA for the CDR3: TGCAGCGCCCAGGTGGATCTCAATCAGCCCCAGCATTTT.